The present TCR beta chain was sequenced within a study of blood T cells in healthy people across ages. Study findings and constraints: Roughly linear age-related decline in beta diversity appeared, significant by age about 40.

Primers used in a second PCR of about 6 to 11 cycles were a sample-barcoded 5' primer and a J-beta primer mix. Each cDNA was tagged by a template-switch adaptor containing 12 random nucleotides. TCRdb itself ran the 5' RACE reads through MiXCR, one entry per CDR3 protein. The table includes approximately 940,000 distinct CDR3 sequences, roughly 52% detected once. As concerns this clonotype: Its antigen is as yet unknown.

CDR3 length equals 14 residues. Trimming left V 0 bases short and J 2 bases short, with 11 bases between. Germline V gene sequence: CDR1 SQVTM, CDR2 ANQGSEA. The receptor's source is a man younger than 45 in good health. The chain has TRBV29-1 and TRBJ2-7; D may be TRBD1 (6 bases). The sequencing sample was made of blood. CDR3: CSVEDQGPTYEQYF. CDR3 DNA: TGCAGCGTTGAAGATCAGGGGCCCACCTACGAGCAGTACTTC.